This TCR beta chain stems from a study of T cell repertoires in cytomegalovirus infection. Study-level information: Carrying CMV and the relevant HLA type showed in public TCR beta signatures.

TCRdb re-derived calls from the reads in MiXCR, one entry per CDR3 protein. The repertoire holds approximately 590,000 distinct CDR3 sequences, with roughly 43% as singletons. V was cut by 5 bases and J by 4 bases, with 23 bases left in between. Germline lookup yields CDR1 SGHAT and CDR2 FQDESV (reference sequence). CDR3 length: 17 residues. Note on this clonotype: The antigen remains unidentified.

The chain links TRBV11-1 to TRBJ2-5; TRBD2 is a possible D gene (5 bases). The sample consisted of cultured PBMCs, taken from culture after CMV antigen stimulation. This sequence was found in a human donor in good health (CMV status not recorded). Some clones in this sample may be carry-over from other donors' samples. The DNA for the CDR3 is TGTGCCAGCAGCAGCTCGGGATCTAGCAGCGGCCCAGAGACCCAGTACTTC. Residues: CASSSSGSSSGPETQYF.